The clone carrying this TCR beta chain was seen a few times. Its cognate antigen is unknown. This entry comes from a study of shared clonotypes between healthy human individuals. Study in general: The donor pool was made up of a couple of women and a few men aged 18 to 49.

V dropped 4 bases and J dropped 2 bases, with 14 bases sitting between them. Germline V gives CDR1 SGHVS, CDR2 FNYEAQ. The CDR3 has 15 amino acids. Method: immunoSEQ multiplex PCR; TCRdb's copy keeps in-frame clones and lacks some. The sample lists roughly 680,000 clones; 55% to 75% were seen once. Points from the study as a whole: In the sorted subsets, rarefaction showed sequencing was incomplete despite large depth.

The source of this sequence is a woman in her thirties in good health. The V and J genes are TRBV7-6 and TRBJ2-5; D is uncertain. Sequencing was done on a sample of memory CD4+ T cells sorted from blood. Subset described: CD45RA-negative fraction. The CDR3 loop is CASSSQPNPQETQYF. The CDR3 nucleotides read TGTGCCAGCAGCTCCCAACCTAACCCGCAAGAGACCCAGTACTTC.